This TCR beta chain was identified during a study (dated by TCRdb to between 2014 and 2017). About the study as a whole: The study examined whether tumor-infiltrating Tregs in breast cancer are drawn from blood Tregs or arise in situ by conversion from other CD4+ T cell subsets. The study at large found these results: The larger-cohort validation was restricted to a single TCR beta V-J rearrangement rather than whole repertoires. Tumor memory CD4+ T cell TCR gene usage clustered with blood and lymph node memory CD4+ cells and lymph node naive CD4+ cells. Among approximately 23 patients, about 12% of tumor Treg TRBV12-4/TRBJ1-2 sequences were shared with naive CD4+ cells, versus under 2.3% with blood Tregs or memory cells. Tumor-infiltrating Treg TCR alpha and beta sequences overlapped most with tumor naive CD4+ T cells, then with blood naive CD4+ T cells.

This clonotype is considered medium-sized (0.01 to 0.1%). Its recognized antigen is unknown. The sample holds no much larger clone one base away, and base qualities are not on file. Its CDR3 holds 11 amino acids, cysteine through phenylalanine. Only CDR3 DNA remains: 33 bases, in frame from the first base. V is pared back by 6 bases and J by 11 bases, with 13 bases lying between the germline termini. Cells that were CD4+CD25+CD127-/low were the ones isolated as Tregs. In a larger cohort of about two dozen breast cancer patients, a single TRBV12-4/TRBJ1-2 rearrangement was sequenced in tumor Tregs and in blood Treg, naive and memory CD4+ cells. Tumor tissue and lymph nodes obtained from ipsilateral axillary dissection were perfused with PBS, minced and then digested with collagenase I and hyaluronidase. FACS confirmed that the sorted cell populations were more than 90% pure. The protocol used for the library was multiplex PCR. Sequencing was performed on an Ion Torrent PGM. In the roughly 20-patient analysis, TRBV12-4/TRBJ1-2 clonotypes were amplified using adaptor-ligated barcode primers. The Ion Personal Genome Machine system was used to sequence the TRBV12-4/TRBJ1-2 amplicons from the roughly 24-patient cohort. In the paper's pipeline: For each of nine subset-tissue groups, sequencing data from the five patients were pooled, and the groups were compared by unsupervised clustering of TCR gene usage. The Morisita-Horn index was used to calculate repertoire similarity, with shared sequences weighted according to their contribution to each repertoire. In-frame beta chains were kept once TCRdb had trimmed the public reads at Q25 with fastp and called clones with MiXCR. Rows merge per CDR3 protein into single entries with the most common DNA and genes. For this entry, the V and J calls and clone size follow TCRdb and not the study's own pipeline. This sample has just over 900 distinct CDR3 sequences in its table, and 5.9% of those were observed once. Of the sample, 35% is held by the ten largest clones.

The receptor was derived from a female donor with breast cancer. Sequencing was done on a sample of tumor-infiltrating Tregs sorted from the breast tumor. The chain is encoded by TRBV12-3 or TRBV12-4 joined to TRBJ1-2; the D gene lacks a confident call. Here the CDR3 is given as CASSLAASYTF. In nucleotide form, the sequence is TGTGCCAGCAGCCTCGCCGCCTCTTACACCTTC.